Listed here are 12 T cell receptor beta chains from one sample, sequenced in a study of T cell responses to AZD1222 COVID-19 vaccine. Assay used: immunoSEQ multiplex PCR; TCRdb lists only in-frame clones, some missing. Here the sample spans about 100,000 clones, around nine tenths being singletons. Sequencing used peripheral blood, obtained on day 0 of AZD1222 vaccination. These receptors were collected from an adult in good health.

In regard to this clone: Germline and junction disagree at one end, which may indicate a read error. The rearrangement joins TRBV18 to TRBJ2-7; D may be TRBD2 (7 bases). Germline assignment: CDR1 KGHSH and CDR2 LQKENI. The CDR3 contains 15 residues. CDR3 loop: CASSPLGGPAYEHYF. CDR3 sequence (DNA): TGTGCCAGCTCACCATTGGGGGGGCCAGCCTACGAGCATTACTTC.

This chain links TRBV15 with TRBJ2-1; either TRBD1 or TRBD2 may supply D (6 bases each). V was clipped by 6 bases and J by 1 base, with 10 bases between them. This CDR3 has 14 residues. Germline loops: CDR1 LNHNV, CDR2 YYDKDF (reference sequence). The CDR3 loop is CATSGGQSYNEQFF. The CDR3 DNA sequence: TGTGCCACCAGTGGGGGGCAGTCCTACAATGAGCAGTTCTTC.

The chain links TRBV5-4 to TRBJ2-2; D ambiguous. CDR1 and CDR2 (germline): SGHNT, YYREEE (reference sequence). Trimming left V 1 base short and J 1 base short, with 17 bases between. This CDR3 has 18 amino acids. For the CDR3, the DNA is TGTGCCAGCAGCTTGAATTCTAGGCCGGCCGAGAACACCGGGGAGCTGTTTTTT. Protein sequence: CASSLNSRPAENTGELFF.

The rearrangement joins TRBV3-1 (or the pseudogene TRBV3-2) to TRBJ2-7; D remains unclear. With 3 bases removed from V and 6 bases from J, the gap between germline ends came to 9 bases. The CDR3 loop spans 12 amino acids. The germline CDR1 and CDR2 sequences are LGHDT and YNNKEL (reference sequence). The CDR3 spells CASSHRRLEQYF. DNA of the CDR3: TGTGCCAGCAGCCATCGAAGGCTCGAGCAGTACTTC.

The chain uses TRBV11-2 and TRBJ2-7; D is uncertain. V lost 0 bases and J lost 6, with 6 bases in between. This CDR3 spans 12 amino acids. Germline values: CDR1 SGHAT, CDR2 FQNNGV. The CDR3 DNA sequence: TGTGCCAGCAGCTTAGAGGTGGGCGAGCAGTACTTC. Translation: CASSLEVGEQYF.

This chain joins TRBV2 and TRBJ1-1, with TRBD1 as a possible D gene (5 bases). Trimming stripped 7 bases from V and 0 bases from J, with 6 bases between. Germline-derived CDR1 and CDR2 are SNHLY and FYNNEI. The CDR3 runs to 12 residues. The CDR3 spells CASTGLNTEAFF. CDR3 coding DNA: TGTGCCAGCACAGGGTTGAACACTGAAGCTTTCTTT. The whole variable domain, filled in from reference TRBV2 and TRBJ1-1, reads EPEVTQTPSHQVTQMGQEVILRCVPISNHLYFYWYRQILGQKVEFLVSFYNNEISEKSEIFDDQFSVERPDGSNFTLKIRSTKLEDSAMYFCASTGLNTEAFFGQGTRLTVV.

The V gene is TRBV6-5, the J gene TRBJ2-3; D unclear. Germline V lookup: CDR1 MNHEY, CDR2 SVGAGI. V dropped 6 bases and J dropped 2 bases, with 12 bases sitting between them. The CDR3 runs 14 residues. Here the CDR3 DNA reads TGTGCCAGCAGCCGCGGTAAGGCCACAGATACGCAGTATTTT. Translating it yields CASSRGKATDTQYF.

The chain links TRBV10-3 to TRBJ1-4; TRBD1 is a possible D gene (5 bases). From germline, CDR1 is ENHRY and CDR2 SYGVKD. V was shortened by 0 bases and J by 3 bases, with 11 bases between the two germline ends. This CDR3 spans 16 amino acids. CDR3 in DNA: TGTGCCATCAGTGAGTCGATTGCAGGGTCTAATGAAAAACTGTTTTTT. As protein: CAISESIAGSNEKLFF.

The chain has TRBV6-5 and TRBJ1-4; TRBD1 might be the D (6 bases). V was clipped by 7 bases and J by 2 bases, with 11 bases between them. CDR3 size: 14 residues. Germline CDR1 is MNHEY and CDR2 is SVGAGI. CDR3 DNA sequence: TGTGCCAGCATTTTAGACAGGACTAATGAAAAACTGTTTTTT. Its protein is CASILDRTNEKLFF.

The chain employs TRBV3-1 (or the pseudogene TRBV3-2) and TRBJ2-3; TRBD2 agrees at 7 bases. CDR1 and CDR2 from the germline V gene are LGHDT and YNNKEL (reference sequence). The CDR3 is 16 residues long. Losses at the gene ends were 0 bases for V and 0 bases for J; bases not matched to a gene: 3. The CDR3 bases are TGTGCCAGCAGCCAAGACCAGCGGGGAAGCACAGATACGCAGTATTTT. It is translated as CASSQDQRGSTDTQYF.

This chain links TRBV5-1 with TRBJ2-3; 7 bases line up with TRBD1. V shed 3 bases and J 2 bases; nucleotides not matched to a gene: 6. The CDR3 contains 15 residues. Germline V CDR1 and CDR2: SGHRS, YFSETQ. The CDR3 here is CASSSRDRNTDTQYF. The CDR3 DNA reads TGCGCCAGCAGCTCACGGGACAGAAACACAGATACGCAGTATTTT.

The chain is built from TRBV5-1 and TRBJ2-3; 8 nucleotides line up with TRBD2. The germline CDR1 and CDR2 sequences are SGHRS and YFSETQ. With V trimmed by 4 bases and J by 4 bases, 5 bases remained unmatched. This CDR3 has 14 residues. The CDR3, as DNA: TGCGCCAGCAGCCGGACTAGCTCGTCAGATACGCAGTATTTT. Encoded protein: CASSRTSSSDTQYF. Full variable domain (remainder filled in from reference TRBV5-1 and TRBJ2-3): KAGVTQTPRYLIKTRGQQVTLSCSPISGHRSVSWYQQTPGQGLQFLFEYFSETQRNKGNFPGRFSGRQFSNSRSEMNVSTLELGDSALYLCASSRTSSSDTQYFGPGTRLTVL.